The present T cell receptor (beta chain) was sequenced within a study of T-cell reconstitution after alpha-beta-depleted transplantation in children. Points from the study as a whole: Several hundred expanded graft clones reportedly supplied alpha-beta T cells about two months after transplant. Newly produced T cells mostly accounted for T-cell counts and diversity one year post-transplant. The origin of high day-60 TCRbeta diversity in some patients lay in surviving recipient T cells and thymic progenitors.

On this clonotype itself: Its antigen is still unknown.

Unique molecular identifiers were incorporated when the TCRbeta library was constructed. TCRdb re-called the PCR reads through MiXCR, storing one row per CDR3 protein. Of 250,000 to 300,000 distinct CDR3 sequences listed, just over 7.5% are singletons. The receptor was derived from a female patient aged 2-10 years who had a stem cell transplant for Fanconi anemia, so the T cells may come from the graft donor. The sequencing here drew on peripheral blood, taken 360 days after TCRalphabeta/CD19-depleted stem cell transplant.

The CDR3 DNA reads TGCGCCAGCAGACCGACTAGCGGGGGGGATAAGACCCAGTACTTC. Encoded protein: CASRPTSGGDKTQYF. The rearrangement links TRBV5-1 to TRBJ2-5; 14 nucleotides align to TRBD2. CDR1 is SGHRS and CDR2 is YFSETQ in the germline V gene. The CDR3 totals 15 residues. V shed 5 bases and J 6 bases; nucleotides not matched to a gene: 6.